The next 29 T cell receptor beta chains were all read from a single sample in a study of cytomegalovirus exposure and HLA in healthy donors. This table comes from immunoSEQ multiplex PCR, and its TCRdb copy is limited to in-frame clones, with some not included. The sample holds more than 250,000 clones; 90% are singletons and the top ten take approximately 3.1%. Specimen: PBMCs. The receptors originated from a woman in her twenties or thirties in good health and CMV-seronegative.

This chain uses TRBV5-1 with TRBJ2-3, with TRBD2 matching over 10 bases. CDR1 is SGHRS and CDR2 is YFSETQ in the germline V gene. The CDR3 contains 17 residues. V shed 1 base and J 3 bases; nucleotides not matched to a gene: 8. The CDR3 coding sequence is TGCGCCAGCAGCTTGAGTGGGCTAGCGGGAGATACAGATACGCAGTATTTT. It specifies CASSLSGLAGDTDTQYF. Looking up the rest from reference TRBV5-1 and TRBJ2-3 gives the full variable domain: KAGVTQTPRYLIKTRGQQVTLSCSPISGHRSVSWYQQTPGQGLQFLFEYFSETQRNKGNFPGRFSGRQFSNSRSEMNVSTLELGDSALYLCASSLSGLAGDTDTQYFGPGTRLTVL.

The chain recombines TRBV2 with TRBJ2-1; perhaps TRBD2 as D (5 bases). This CDR3 spans 16 amino acids. Germline-derived CDR1 and CDR2 are SNHLY and FYNNEI. V was trimmed by 5 bases and J by 2 bases, leaving 16 bases between them. The CDR3 sequence is CASSPRSGDTYNEQFF. In DNA form, the CDR3 reads TGTGCCAGCAGTCCAAGGTCCGGGGATACCTACAATGAGCAGTTCTTC.

The rearrangement joins TRBV4-3 to TRBJ1-2; D call uncertain. V dropped 1 base and J dropped 3 bases, with 15 bases sitting between them. This CDR3 contains 16 residues. Germline V gene sequence: CDR1 LGHNA, CDR2 YSLEER. The CDR3 reads CASSQGRTEPYYGYTF. For the CDR3, the DNA is TGCGCCAGCAGCCAAGGAAGGACGGAGCCTTACTATGGCTACACCTTC.

The chain is built from TRBV7-7 and TRBJ2-7; 7 bases match TRBD2. J gave up 5 bases and V 1 base, and 8 bases lay outside the gene matches. The CDR3 extends over 15 amino acids. Germline assignment: CDR1 SSHAT and CDR2 FNYEAQ (reference sequence). For the CDR3, the DNA is TGTGCCAGCAGCTTAGGGGGGGGTAGTGGGGACGAGCAGTACTTC. Amino acid sequence: CASSLGGGSGDEQYF.

Here the CDR3 reads CASCKGYADTQYF. In DNA form, the CDR3 reads TGTGCCAGCTGTAAGGGGTACGCAGATACGCAGTATTTT. This chain links TRBV2 with TRBJ2-3; a possible D gene is TRBD1 (5 bases). Germline-derived CDR1 and CDR2 are SNHLY and FYNNEI. This CDR3 is built from 13 residues. With 8 bases removed from V and 4 bases from J, the gap between germline ends came to 13 bases.

As to this clone: The same CDR3 can be traced to other DNA sequences in this sample. V usage is TRBV5-4 and J usage is TRBJ2-2, with a possible D match to TRBD1 (5 bases). This CDR3 region has 15 residues. Per the germline V gene, CDR1 is SGHNT and CDR2 is YYREEE (reference sequence). Trimming stripped 0 bases from V and 1 base from J, with 7 bases between. CDR3 loop: CASSLAGQNTGELFF. The DNA for the CDR3 is TGTGCCAGCAGCTTGGCTGGACAGAACACCGGGGAGCTGTTTTTT.

The chain combines TRBV30 with TRBJ1-1, with TRBD1 identical over 7 bases. The CDR3 consists of 14 residues. Germline CDR1 reads GTSNPN; CDR2 reads SVGIG (reference sequence). The V and J ends lost 2 bases and 6 bases, in that order; junction bases with no gene match: 9. CDR3 sequence: CAWSLQGVYAEAFF. For the CDR3, the DNA is TGTGCCTGGAGTCTGCAGGGGGTGTACGCTGAAGCTTTCTTT.

The rearrangement joins TRBV7-9 to TRBJ2-3; D not resolved. The CDR3 sequence is 15 residues long. In germline, CDR1 is SEHNR, CDR2 FQNEAQ (reference sequence). V was trimmed by 0 bases and J by 6 bases, leaving 13 bases between them. The CDR3 DNA is TGTGCCAGCAGCTTAGCAGAGATCAGCAGGGATACGCAGTATTTT. Translating it yields CASSLAEISRDTQYF.

The gene calls are TRBV30 and TRBJ1-1; 8 bases are a match to TRBD1. Germline V gene data show CDR1 as GTSNPN and CDR2 as SVGIG (reference sequence). The CDR3 is 15 amino acids. The V and J ends lost 4 bases and 3 bases, in that order; junction bases with no gene match: 10. This CDR3 reads CAWIVRGRYDTEAFF. The CDR3, as DNA: TGTGCCTGGATTGTCAGGGGGCGTTATGACACTGAAGCTTTCTTT.

V gene TRBV6-5 combines with J gene TRBJ2-3; D remains ambiguous. The CDR3 sequence is 15 residues long. The germline V gene has CDR1 MNHEY and CDR2 SVGAGI. V was trimmed by 4 bases and J by 2 bases, leaving 13 bases between them. CDR3 loop: CASSFGRSFTDTQYF. The CDR3 DNA is TGTGCCAGCAGTTTCGGACGTAGCTTCACAGATACGCAGTATTTT.

This sequence joins TRBV7-3 and TRBJ2-2; a possible D gene is TRBD1 (6 bases). The V gene lost 3 bases and the J gene lost 5 bases, with 16 bases spanning the gap. Germline V lookup: CDR1 SGHTA, CDR2 FQGTGA. This CDR3 spans 16 amino acids. The CDR3 bases are TGTGCCAGCAGCTTCTCCGGGACAACGGGGACCGGGGAGCTGTTTTTT. This encodes CASSFSGTTGTGELFF. Supplemented by reference TRBV7-3 and TRBJ2-2, the full variable domain reads GAGVSQTPSNKVTEKGKYVELRCDPISGHTALYWYRQSLGQGPEFLIYFQGTGAADDSGLPNDRFFAVRPEGSVSTLKIQRTERGDSAVYLCASSFSGTTGTGELFFGEGSRLTVL.

This clone was observed a few times. The chain links TRBV7-6 to TRBJ2-1, with TRBD2 matching 15 bases. Germline V gives CDR1 SGHVS, CDR2 FNYEAQ. The CDR3 consists of 22 residues. With V trimmed by 1 base and J by 6 bases, 19 bases remained unmatched. Here the CDR3 reads CASSLELTGLAGGRLKGNEQFF. The CDR3 DNA sequence: TGTGCCAGCAGCTTAGAGTTAACGGGACTAGCGGGAGGAAGGCTAAAAGGCAATGAGCAGTTCTTC.

V usage is TRBV15 and J usage is TRBJ2-3; 7 bases are a match to TRBD2. V dropped 5 bases and J dropped 0; count of bases not matched to a gene: 8. The germline CDR1 and CDR2 sequences are LNHNV and YYDKDF (reference sequence). This CDR3 contains 16 residues. The CDR3 sequence is CATSLGRGDSTDTQYF. Here the CDR3 DNA reads TGTGCCACCAGCCTAGGGAGGGGCGATAGCACAGATACGCAGTATTTT.

The chain recombines TRBV29-1 with TRBJ1-1; D unclear. The V gene lost 3 bases and the J gene lost 5 bases, with 10 bases spanning the gap. This CDR3 region has 12 residues. In germline, CDR1 is SQVTM, CDR2 ANQGSEA. CDR3 bases: TGCAGCGTTGACAAGGGTTCAACTGAAGCTTTCTTT. It specifies CSVDKGSTEAFF.

V is TRBV2 and J is TRBJ2-7, with TRBD2 matching 7 bases. Trimming at V came to 0 bases and at J to 0 bases, leaving 5 bases not matched to a gene. Per germline, CDR1 SNHLY and CDR2 FYNNEI. This CDR3 region has 16 residues. Written as DNA, the CDR3 is TGTGCCAGCAGTGAAGCGGAAGCGGGGAGCTCCTACGAGCAGTACTTC. Its translation: CASSEAEAGSSYEQYF.

V gene TRBV6-6 combines with J gene TRBJ1-1; unclear D gene. The V end was cut by 7 bases, the J end by 1 base, with 10 bases between. The CDR3 runs 13 residues. Germline CDR1 and CDR2: MNHNY and SVGAGI (reference sequence). CDR3 region: CASMVGRNTEAFF. DNA of the CDR3: TGTGCCAGCATGGTTGGGCGGAACACTGAAGCTTTCTTT.

This clone has a single count. The chain carries TRBV11-2 and TRBJ2-7, with TRBD1 matching over 12 bases. V dropped 1 base and J dropped 3; count of bases not matched to a gene: 10. The germline gives CDR1 SGHAT, CDR2 FQNNGV. There are 18 residues in the CDR3. This CDR3 is CASSLGDRGRRGGYEQYF. CDR3 coding DNA: TGTGCCAGCAGCTTAGGGGACAGGGGGCGCAGAGGTGGCTACGAGCAGTACTTC.

This chain uses TRBV28 with TRBJ1-1; D call uncertain. Germline-derived CDR1 and CDR2 are MDHEN and SYDVKM. V lost 7 bases and J lost 1, with 19 bases in between. CDR3 length: 16 residues. The CDR3 sequence is CASISARAGPNTEAFF. Written as DNA, the CDR3 is TGTGCCAGCATCTCAGCGCGGGCAGGCCCGAACACTGAAGCTTTCTTT.

This sequence joins TRBV19 and TRBJ2-7; D is unresolved. The CDR3 has 13 amino acids. V lost 3 bases and J 6 bases, leaving 12 bases between the germline ends. The germline CDR1 and CDR2 sequences are LNHDA and SQIVND (reference sequence). The CDR3 DNA reads as TGTGCCAGTAGTATCCCTGGCGTAGCCGAGCAGTACTTC. It codes for CASSIPGVAEQYF.

The chain joins TRBV7-2 to TRBJ2-1; 7 bases line up with TRBD2. Germline V gene lookup returns CDR1 SGHTA and CDR2 FQGNSA. The V and J ends lost 2 bases and 9 bases, in that order; junction bases with no gene match: 16. This CDR3 spans 17 amino acids. In nucleotides, the CDR3 is TGTGCCAGCAGCTTATCACCAGGACTAGTTAGTTACGCTGAGCAGTTCTTC. It codes for CASSLSPGLVSYAEQFF.

Remarks on this clone: This CDR3 is also generated by other DNA sequences in the sample. The chain is built from TRBV5-1 and TRBJ2-3, with 7 positions matching TRBD2. Per the germline V gene, CDR1 is SGHRS and CDR2 is YFSETQ. The CDR3 spans 15 residues. V shed 0 bases and J 0 bases; nucleotides not matched to a gene: 1. This CDR3 is CASSLGGGSTDTQYF. The CDR3 nucleotides are TGCGCCAGCAGCTTGGGCGGGGGAAGCACAGATACGCAGTATTTT.

This clone was detected only once. The chain carries TRBV27 and TRBJ2-1, with D hard to call. The germline V and J ends were trimmed by 6 bases and 2 bases, with 11 bases remaining between them. From germline, CDR1 is MNHEY and CDR2 SMNVEV (reference sequence). This CDR3 region has 14 residues. The CDR3 DNA reads TGTGCCAGCAGGTACCGGGCCCCCTACAATGAGCAGTTCTTC. Its protein is CASRYRAPYNEQFF.

CDR3 sequence (DNA): TGTGCCAGCAGCCAAGTTCCCGTCAGCGGTGAGCAGTACTTC. This encodes CASSQVPVSGEQYF. The rearrangement uses TRBV14 and TRBJ2-7; possibly TRBD2 for D (5 bases). The length of the CDR3 is 14 residues. V dropped 1 base and J dropped 7 bases, with 14 bases sitting between them. Germline CDR1 and CDR2: SGHDN and FVKESK. Full variable domain (rest looked up from reference TRBV14 and TRBJ2-7): EAGVTQFPSHSVIEKGQTVTLRCDPISGHDNLYWYRRVMGKEIKFLLHFVKESKQDESGMPNNRFLAERTGGTYSTLKVQPAELEDSGVYFCASSQVPVSGEQYFGPGTRLTVT.

This CDR3 is CASSLGPTREQYF. The CDR3 nucleotides read TGTGCCAGCAGCTTGGGCCCCACTAGGGAGCAGTACTTC. This rearrangement joins TRBV5-4 to TRBJ2-7; D may be TRBD2 (5 bases). The CDR3 runs to 13 residues. Germline CDR1 is SGHNT and CDR2 is YYREEE (reference sequence). Trimming cost V 0 bases and J 7 bases, with 11 bases left between them.

V gene TRBV19 combines with J gene TRBJ2-7, with 9 nucleotides matching TRBD1. Looked up from germline, CDR1 is LNHDA and CDR2 is SQIVND (reference sequence). The V gene end was trimmed by 0 bases and the J gene end by 6 bases; junction bases not matched to a gene: 3. The CDR3 is 14 amino acids. CDR3 DNA: TGTGCCAGTAGTATAGATCTGGGACAGGGCGAGCAGTACTTC. This gives the protein CASSIDLGQGEQYF.

The chain couples TRBV28 to TRBJ2-1; 8 positions agree with TRBD2. CDR1 MDHEN and CDR2 SYDVKM come from the germline V gene. Trimming took 3 bases from V and 0 from J; bases not matched to a gene: 1. CDR3 length: 15 amino acids. The CDR3 nucleotides are TGTGCCAGCAGTTTGAGCGGGAGCTCCTACAATGAGCAGTTCTTC. It codes for CASSLSGSSYNEQFF. The variable domain in full, completed from reference TRBV28 and TRBJ2-1, reads DVKVTQSSRYLVKRTGEKVFLECVQDMDHENMFWYRQDPGLGLRLIYFSYDVKMKEKGDIPEGYSVSREKKERFSLILESASTNQTSMYLCASSLSGSSYNEQFFGPGTRLTVL.

The chain has TRBV19 and TRBJ2-5, with TRBD1 as a possible D gene (7 bases). The CDR3 sequence is 15 residues long. The germline V and J ends were trimmed by 5 bases and 2 bases, with 15 bases remaining between them. In germline, CDR1 is LNHDA, CDR2 SQIVND (reference sequence). CDR3: CASSRQGLGQETQYF. CDR3 DNA sequence: TGTGCCAGTAGTCGACAGGGACTTGGACAAGAGACCCAGTACTTC.

The chain employs TRBV4-3 and TRBJ2-2, with TRBD2 identical over 7 bases. After removal of 6 bases from V and 6 bases from J, the junction contained 13 bases not matched to a gene. The length of the CDR3 is 16 residues. Germline V gene data show CDR1 as LGHNA and CDR2 as YSLEER. CDR3 region: CASRSSSGVVSGELFF. CDR3 DNA sequence: TGCGCCAGCAGGTCCTCTAGCGGAGTCGTGTCCGGGGAGCTGTTTTTT.

This clone has more than one count but fewer than ten. The genes are TRBV2 and TRBJ2-7; 9 bases match TRBD1. The length of the CDR3 is 14 residues. V gave up 6 bases and J gave up 0 bases; unmatched junction bases: 3. Per germline, CDR1 SNHLY and CDR2 FYNNEI. The CDR3 DNA sequence: TGTGCCAGCAGGGGACAGGGACACTCCTACGAGCAGTACTTC. Protein product: CASRGQGHSYEQYF.